Listed below are T cell receptor beta chains from one sample, sequenced in a study of cytomegalovirus exposure and HLA in healthy donors. Profiling relied on immunoSEQ multiplex PCR, and the TCRdb table lists in-frame clones only, not all of them. This sample carries 100,000 to 150,000 clones, under 85% of them seen once, and the ten largest clones take roughly 13%. Sample: PBMCs. These receptors were taken from a woman aged 35 to 49 in good health and CMV-seropositive. The CDR3 runs from the conserved cysteine through the conserved F or W. D genes are given only for firm matches. The listing skips clone size in some rows; elsewhere it reads once, few, many or a size class.

d_call j_call cdr3_length clone_size v_call cdr3_nt cdr3_aa
TRBD1 TRBJ2-1 18 NA TRBV4-1 TGCGCCAGCAGCCATGGGACAGGGGGGCTGTGGCTAGCCAATGAGCAGTTCTTC CASSHGTGGLWLANEQFF
NA TRBJ2-1 12 NA TRBV28 TGTGCCAGCGCGTTTAGAGGCAATGAGCAGTTCTTC CASAFRGNEQFF
TRBD2 TRBJ2-7 15 NA TRBV7-9 TGTGCCAGCAGCTCTGGACTAGTCCCAACCTACGAGCAGTACTTC CASSSGLVPTYEQYF
TRBD2 TRBJ2-1 15 once TRBV6-1 TGTGCCAGCAGTGAAACTAGCGGGAAAAGCGGTGAGCAGTTCTTC CASSETSGKSGEQFF
TRBD2 TRBJ2-7 14 NA TRBV5-1 TGCGCCAGCAGCTCAAGGACTAGCGGGAGCGAGCAGTACTTC CASSSRTSGSEQYF
TRBD1 TRBJ1-1 15 NA TRBV7-9 TGTGCCAGCAGCTTAGCTTTGAGGCAGGGGGCCGAAGCTTTCTTT CASSLALRQGAEAFF
TRBD1 TRBJ1-2 14 NA TRBV4-1 TGCGCCAGCAGCCACCCGGACAGGGACTATGGCTACACCTTC CASSHPDRDYGYTF
TRBD2 TRBJ2-7 15 NA TRBV15 TGTGCCACCAGCCAACGACTAGCGGGACCCTACGAGCAGTACTTC CATSQRLAGPYEQYF
TRBD2 TRBJ2-2 16 NA TRBV2 TGTGCCAGCAGAGCTGGACTAGCGGGAGTCACCGGGGAGCTGTTTTTT CASRAGLAGVTGELFF
TRBD2 TRBJ2-1 14 NA TRBV28 TGTGCCAGCAGTCTCCTAGCGGGAGGTAATGAGCAGTTCTTC CASSLLAGGNEQFF
TRBD1 TRBJ1-3 14 NA TRBV29-1 TGCAGCGTACCGGGACAGGGCTCTGGAAACACCATATATTTT CSVPGQGSGNTIYF
TRBD1 TRBJ1-1 15 NA TRBV5-1 TGCGCCAGCAGCGAGGGACAGGGCTTGGGCACTGAAGCTTTCTTT CASSEGQGLGTEAFF
TRBD2 TRBJ2-7 15 NA TRBV5-1 TGCGCCAGCAGCCGGACTAGCGGGAGCTCCTACGAGCAGTACTTC CASSRTSGSSYEQYF
TRBD2 TRBJ2-7 14 NA TRBV2 TGTGCCAGCAGTGCGGACGCGGGGGCCTACGAGCAGTACTTC CASSADAGAYEQYF
NA TRBJ2-1 14 NA TRBV6-1 TGTGCCAGCACTGGATACCGCGGAGAGAATGAGCAGTTCTTC CASTGYRGENEQFF
TRBD2 TRBJ2-7 17 NA TRBV7-3 TGTGCCAGCAGCTTAACCGGACAGACTAGCGGGATATACGAGCAGTACTTC CASSLTGQTSGIYEQYF
TRBD1 TRBJ1-1 14 NA TRBV18 TGTGCCAGCTCACCGGACAGGAAGAACACTGAAGCTTTCTTT CASSPDRKNTEAFF
TRBD2 TRBJ2-2 16 NA TRBV27 TGTGCCAGCAGTTTATCTGGGAGGGCCTCCACCGGGGAGCTGTTTTTT CASSLSGRASTGELFF
TRBD2 TRBJ2-1 16 NA TRBV28 TGTGCCAGCAGTCACATAGCGGGAGTCGGGCACAATGAGCAGTTCTTC CASSHIAGVGHNEQFF
TRBD2 TRBJ2-7 15 NA TRBV27 TGTGCCAGCAGTTTATCGTGGACTAGGATTCGGGAGCAGTACTTC CASSLSWTRIREQYF
TRBD2 TRBJ2-1 16 NA TRBV5-1 TGCGCCAGCAGCTTGGGAGGCGGGAGCTCCTACAATGAGCAGTTCTTC CASSLGGGSSYNEQFF
TRBD1 TRBJ1-2 16 NA TRBV5-8 TGTGCCAGCAGCTTGGAGACAGGGACCTGGTACTATGGCTACACCTTC CASSLETGTWYYGYTF
NA TRBJ2-3 11 NA TRBV20-1 TGCAGTGGTCAAGTAGAAGATACGCAGTATTTT CSGQVEDTQYF
NA TRBJ2-5 15 few TRBV6-1 TGTGCCAGCACCCGGGCGGGGTTGAGTCAAGAGACCCAGTACTTC CASTRAGLSQETQYF
TRBD2 TRBJ2-1 14 NA TRBV4-1 TGCGCCAGCAGGCGGGGGGGCACTGTGGGTGAGCAGTTCTTC CASRRGGTVGEQFF
NA TRBJ1-1 13 NA TRBV7-3 TGTGCCAGCAGCTACCAAGGAGGCACTGAAGCTTTCTTT CASSYQGGTEAFF
TRBD2 TRBJ2-1 19 few TRBV4-1 TGCGCCAGCAGCCAACCTCGGGAAAGGACTAGCGGGAGGAACAATGAGCAGTTCTTC CASSQPRERTSGRNNEQFF
TRBD1 TRBJ1-1 13 NA TRBV6-1 TGTGCCAGCCGACAGGGGGAAGGCACTGAAGCTTTCTTT CASRQGEGTEAFF
NA TRBJ2-3 15 NA TRBV5-1 TGCGCCAGCAGCTTCGGGGGAACGTCCACAGATACGCAGTATTTT CASSFGGTSTDTQYF
TRBD2 TRBJ2-1 17 NA TRBV5-1 TGCGCCAGCAGCTTGCCCCGTCAGCGGGAGGGCCGCGATGAGCAGTTCTTC CASSLPRQREGRDEQFF
NA TRBJ1-2 17 NA TRBV7-2 TGTGCCAGCAGCTTAGGGGGAGCCCGGACGTTAAACTATGGCTACACCTTC CASSLGGARTLNYGYTF
TRBD1 TRBJ1-1 14 NA TRBV28 TGTGCCAGCAGTCCGACAGGGGGCGGGAATGAAGCTTTCTTT CASSPTGGGNEAFF
NA TRBJ2-7 14 NA TRBV6-1 TGTGCCAGCAGTGAGGTTTGGACTCCCGACGGGCAGTACTTC CASSEVWTPDGQYF
TRBD2 TRBJ2-2 18 NA TRBV29-1 TGCAGCGTTGAAGGAAAGAGCGGGAGGGCCCCCGGTCCCGGGGAGCTGTTTTTT CSVEGKSGRAPGPGELFF
TRBD1 TRBJ2-1 14 once TRBV7-3 TGTGCCAGCAGTCCGGGACAGGGGGCCTATGAGCAGTTCTTC CASSPGQGAYEQFF
NA TRBJ1-5 13 NA TRBV28 TGTGCCAGCATGAGGCAAAGCAATCAGCCCCAGCATTTT CASMRQSNQPQHF
NA TRBJ1-3 17 NA TRBV14 TGTGCCAGCAGCCAAGCGACAGGCCGTCGCTCTGGAAACACCATATATTTT CASSQATGRRSGNTIYF
NA TRBJ2-4 17 few TRBV7-8 TGTGCCAGCAGCTTCCCCAGGGAAGGCTCAGCCAAAAACATTCAGTACTTC CASSFPREGSAKNIQYF
NA TRBJ2-2 15 NA TRBV7-2 TGTGCCAGCAGCTTAGGACGCAGCGTCCCAAGGGAGCTGTTTTTT CASSLGRSVPRELFF
NA TRBJ1-4 21 NA TRBV4-1 TGCGCCAGCAGCCAAGTCCCTCCGACAGGCTACGTTGGTGGCTCTAATGAAAAACTGTTTTTT CASSQVPPTGYVGGSNEKLFF
NA TRBJ1-5 13 NA TRBV15 TGTGCCACCTCTCAGTATAGCAATCAGCCCCAGCATTTT CATSQYSNQPQHF
NA TRBJ1-5 15 NA TRBV7-9 TGTGCCAGCAGCCCCCGCGGGGGGCCCAATCAGCCCCAGCATTTT CASSPRGGPNQPQHF
NA TRBJ1-2 14 NA TRBV7-9 TGTGCCAGCAGCCTCGGGCAGGGTGGCTATGGCTACACCTTC CASSLGQGGYGYTF
TRBD1 TRBJ2-5 15 NA TRBV5-1 TGCGCCAGCAGCTTAAGACAGGGGCCTCTAGAGACCCAGTACTTC CASSLRQGPLETQYF
NA TRBJ2-1 13 NA TRBV30 TGTGCCTGGAGTCTGCTACCTCGGGATGAGCAGTTCTTC CAWSLLPRDEQFF
NA TRBJ2-3 13 NA TRBV5-1 TGCGCCAGCAGCTTGGGCAGTCCAGATACGCAGTATTTT CASSLGSPDTQYF
NA TRBJ1-6 14 NA TRBV28 TGTGCCAGCAGTTTAGTTCGCAGAAATTCACCCCTCCACTTT CASSLVRRNSPLHF
NA TRBJ1-1 12 NA TRBV29-1 TGCAGCGTGGGACAAGGTAGTAATGAAGCTTTCTTT CSVGQGSNEAFF
NA TRBJ1-1 12 NA TRBV28 TGTGCCACCGAAGACACGAACACTGAAGCTTTCTTT CATEDTNTEAFF